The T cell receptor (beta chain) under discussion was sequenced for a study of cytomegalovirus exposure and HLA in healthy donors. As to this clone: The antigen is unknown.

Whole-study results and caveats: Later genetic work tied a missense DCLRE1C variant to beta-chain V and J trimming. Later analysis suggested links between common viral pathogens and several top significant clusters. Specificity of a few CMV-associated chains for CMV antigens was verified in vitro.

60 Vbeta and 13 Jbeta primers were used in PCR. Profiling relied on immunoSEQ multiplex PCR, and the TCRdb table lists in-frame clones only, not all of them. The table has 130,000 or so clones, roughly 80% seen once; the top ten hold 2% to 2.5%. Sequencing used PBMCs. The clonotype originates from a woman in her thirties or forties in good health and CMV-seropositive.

The CDR3 coding sequence is TGTGCAAGTCGCGGCAGCTCGCCGAGCACTGAAGCTTTCTTT. Translated: CASRGSSPSTEAFF. J is TRBJ1-1 and V is TRBV10-3; no clear D gene. CDR1 is ENHRY and CDR2 is SYGVKD in the germline V gene. The CDR3 is 14 amino acids.